This T cell receptor beta chain was recovered during a study of human T cells and chemical hapten exposure (dated by TCRdb to the early 2020s). At the level of the whole study: For sensitization, 2% DPC in acetone was applied to a 2 cm by 2 cm area of upper inner arm skin. Throughout the study period of 20 to 30 weeks, patients also received therapeutic DPC doses to the scalp every week. Patch testing on the upper back used Finn chambers containing 0.01% DPC, with scoring done after 6 days according to International Contact Dermatitis Research Group standards. The mostly female patient cohort included alopecia areata with under or over 50% scalp involvement, alopecia totalis and alopecia universalis. The libraries were sequenced as a pool, and the TCR yield per sample differed mostly because of small variations in library volumes within the pool. In alopecia patients, the study followed how the peripheral blood TCR repertoire changed in vivo over primary and secondary sensitization to diphenylcyclopropenone (DPC), a hapten. Blood was sampled from patients pre-sensitization (week 0) and at 2, 6 and about 24 weeks after DPC sensitization. About 30 alopecia patients provided blood for TCR sequencing at one to four time points (pre-sensitization, 2, 6 and 24 weeks). General conclusions and limits of the study: Repeated subsampling changed both the strength of the expansion versus patch-test correlation and the threshold at which that correlation became significant. DPC sensitization did not change how many TCRs were above 1 in 1000 frequency, and no evidence was found of alterations in global repertoire structure. Expanded TCRs formed significantly more large CDR3 similarity clusters than pre-sensitization or healthy control sets, consistent with antigen-driven responses. A positive correlation was found between the number of PT1 expanded TCRs and patch test score, with significance reached at thresholds 8, 16 and 32 but not 4. Because all patients had alopecia, a presumed autoimmune disease, the immune response of the patients might differ from that of healthy individuals.

Concerning this clonotype itself: Its binding antigen is unknown. Base qualities are missing; no much larger clone stands one base away.

From the cysteine up to the phenylalanine, the CDR3 has a length of 15 residues. Only the CDR3 DNA stays, 45 bases, in frame from base 1. V is cut back by 3 bases and J by 5 bases, with 6 bases in the junction unmatched. From a lookup of the germline V gene, CDR1 and CDR2 are MGHRA and YSYEKL. The library was built by means of RACE. Instrument used: NextSeq 500. Library preparation attached unique molecular identifiers to individual cDNA molecules for quantitative, reproducible TCR counting. Both TCR alpha and TCR beta chains were sequenced from each blood RNA sample. The paper's processing steps were these. Samples had a median of approximately 93,000 TCRs, with a range from about 20,000 to 690,600. V, J and CDR3 annotation of the TCR reads was performed with the Decombinator software suite. To make PS versus PT1 abundance plots, every sample was subsampled to the same number of TCRs (28,000). Expanded TCRs were defined as absent before sensitization and observed at least eight times at the 2-week time point. The public sequencing data were trimmed at Q25 with fastp and processed into clonotypes with MiXCR by TCRdb, which kept only in-frame beta chains. Rows matching on CDR3 protein sequence are summarized as one entry with the most common DNA and genes. The V and J calls come from TCRdb's annotation, not from the publication. The sample data list 85,000 to 95,000 distinct CDR3 sequences, and 11% of these were observed just once. The top ten constitute more than 2% of the sample.

The time point label on this specimen signifies: patch test 2, 6 weeks after DPC sensitization. What the treatment or condition label conveys for this sample: therapeutic diphenylcyclopropenone sensitization with weekly scalp DPC. At each patch-test visit, blood was drawn before the patch test was applied. Patients were considered eligible if aged 18 to 70, diagnosed with alopecia and deemed suitable for DPC therapy, and patients were excluded if pregnant. Total RNA was extracted from unfractionated whole blood that had been collected in Tempus Blood RNA tubes. The source was whole blood, collected in connection with sensitization to the hapten diphenylcyclopropenone (DPC). The sequence joins TRBV4-1 to TRBJ2-5; 10 nucleotides in the junction match TRBD2. This TCR derives from a man between 40 and 49 years old with alopecia areata. Some clones in this sample may be carry-over from other donors' samples. The CDR3 protein: CASSHLRTSGETQYF. The bases are TGCGCCAGCAGCCACCTACGGACTAGCGGTGAGACCCAGTACTTC.